A selection of T cell receptor beta chains follows, all from one sample in a study of blood T cell repertoires in COVID-19. Sequencing was performed with immunoSEQ multiplex PCR; in TCRdb, only in-frame clones are kept and a portion is missing. This table has 250,000 to 300,000 clones, more than 75% appearing once. Sequenced: peripheral blood. The receptors derive from a woman aged 40 to 55 who had recovered from COVID-19. Each CDR3 is given with its conserved first and last residue. D genes are given only for firm matches. A clone size is listed for some rows: how often the clone was seen (once, few, many), or a class if it is expanded.

NA	TRBV4-3	NA	TRBJ2-1	TGCGCCAGCAGCCAAGTAATCTACGGGGAGCAGTTCTTC	CASSQVIYGEQFF
NA	TRBV2	TRBD2	TRBJ2-3	TGTGCCAGCAGCCCGTTACTAGCGGGGGGTCTACCTAGCACAGATACGCAGTATTTT	CASSPLLAGGLPSTDTQYF
NA	TRBV12-5	NA	TRBJ1-3	TGTGCTAGTGGTGTCTGGGGGGAAGGTAGGAACACCATATATTTT	CASGVWGEGRNTIYF
NA	TRBV5-1	NA	TRBJ2-7	TGCGCCAGCAGCTTGGAACAGCCTTACGAGCAGTACTTC	CASSLEQPYEQYF
NA	TRBV10-3	NA	TRBJ1-1	TGTGCCATCAGTCTTCAGGGGAACACTGAAGCTTTCTTT	CAISLQGNTEAFF
NA	TRBV27	TRBD1	TRBJ2-7	TGTGCCAGCGGCCCCGGGACAGGCCTCTACGAGCAGTACTTC	CASGPGTGLYEQYF
once	TRBV7-2	TRBD2	TRBJ2-3	TGTGCCAGCAGCCCCTGGGTAGCGGGGGTTGCAGATACGCAGTATTTT	CASSPWVAGVADTQYF
NA	TRBV18	NA	TRBJ1-2	TGTGCCAGCTCACCACCGTTGGCGGGCTATGGCTACACCTTC	CASSPPLAGYGYTF
NA	TRBV5-1	TRBD1	TRBJ1-1	TGCGCCAGCAGCTATTTGGGACAGATGAACACTGAAGCTTTCTTT	CASSYLGQMNTEAFF
NA	TRBV25-1	TRBD1	TRBJ2-7	TGTGCCAGCAGTCTTGGCCGGGACAGGGACCACGAGCAGTACTTC	CASSLGRDRDHEQYF
NA	TRBV3-1/TRBV3-2	NA	TRBJ1-1	TGTGCCAGCAGCCCTTTGAACACTGAAGCTTTCTTT	CASSPLNTEAFF
NA	TRBV11-2	NA	TRBJ1-1	TGTGCCAGCATCATTCGGACAGAATCGAACACTGAAGCTTTCTTT	CASIIRTESNTEAFF
once	TRBV7-9	NA	TRBJ2-1	TGTGCCAGCAGCGCCCCGTTCGGGGTCCGGCCCAATGAGCAGTTCTTC	CASSAPFGVRPNEQFF
few	TRBV9	NA	TRBJ2-2	TGTGCCAGCAGCGTTTCCGGGTCCGGGGAGCTGTTTTTT	CASSVSGSGELFF
NA	TRBV5-5	TRBD1	TRBJ1-4	TGTGCCAGCAGCCCGACAGGGGGCTTTAATGAAAAACTGTTTTTT	CASSPTGGFNEKLFF
NA	TRBV5-1	NA	TRBJ2-2	TGCGCCAGCACCCTGACAGGTTCTACAATCTCCGGGGAGCTGTTTTTT	CASTLTGSTISGELFF
few	TRBV19	NA	TRBJ2-2	TGTGCCAGTAAAGATAGGCCGGGGGCCGGGGAGCTGTTTTTT	CASKDRPGAGELFF
NA	TRBV5-1	NA	TRBJ2-1	TGCGCCAGCAGCCCGGGGACACAAAGCTCCTACAATGAGCAGTTCTTC	CASSPGTQSSYNEQFF
few	TRBV29-1	TRBD1	TRBJ1-2	TGCAGCGTTGAAGATCCTGGGACAGGAGATGGCTACACCTTC	CSVEDPGTGDGYTF
NA	TRBV4-1	TRBD2	TRBJ2-1	TGCGCCAGCAGCCAGGCGGGGGGGCCATTGGTCAATGAGCAGTTCTTC	CASSQAGGPLVNEQFF
NA	TRBV23-1	NA	TRBJ2-2	TGCGCCAGCAGTCAATCGAGAGGGCGCGTCGATATCGGGGAGCTGTTTTTT	CASSQSRGRVDIGELFF
NA	TRBV6-2/TRBV6-3	TRBD2	TRBJ2-1	TGTGCCAGCAGTTACTCGATAGCGGGGGGGCAAAATGAGCAGTTCTTC	CASSYSIAGGQNEQFF
NA	TRBV25-1	TRBD1	TRBJ2-7	TGTGCCAGCAGTGAATCGGGACAGCTAGTCTACGAGCAGTACTTC	CASSESGQLVYEQYF
NA	TRBV9	NA	TRBJ1-1	TGTGCCAGCAGCCCCGGAGGGCCGAACACTGAAGCTTTCTTT	CASSPGGPNTEAFF
NA	TRBV5-4	NA	TRBJ2-5	TGTGCCAGCAGCTTGGCCAGTACGGCAGGGAGGTCCCAGTACTTC	CASSLASTAGRSQYF
NA	TRBV3-1/TRBV3-2	TRBD1	TRBJ2-7	TGTGCCAGCAGCTACGACGGGGGACAGGAGGGCGAGCAGTACTTC	CASSYDGGQEGEQYF
few	TRBV5-6	NA	TRBJ1-2	TGTGCCAGCAGCTTGTGGGGGACACCTACTAACTATGGCTACACCTTC	CASSLWGTPTNYGYTF
NA	TRBV11-2	TRBD1	TRBJ1-2	TGTGCCAGCAGCTTCAAGACAGGGACGAACTATGGCTACACCTTC	CASSFKTGTNYGYTF
NA	TRBV11-2	NA	TRBJ1-6	TGTGCCAGCAGCTCCACCCAGGGCCTGTTGGGGTCACCCCTCCACTTT	CASSSTQGLLGSPLHF
NA	TRBV9	TRBD1	TRBJ2-1	TGTGCCAGCAGCGCCCCGGGGAGGGACAGGGGGCGAAGTGAGCAGTTCTTC	CASSAPGRDRGRSEQFF
NA	TRBV30	NA	TRBJ1-6	TGTGCCTGGACCCTTGCTTCACGGGATTCACCCCTCCACTTT	CAWTLASRDSPLHF
NA	TRBV10-2	NA	TRBJ2-7	TGCGCCAGCAGTGAGGGGCAGGGCGAGCCCTACGAGCAGTACTTC	CASSEGQGEPYEQYF
NA	TRBV19	TRBD2	TRBJ2-5	TGTGCCAGTAGGGGTAGCGGGGCCTTCCAAGAGACCCAGTACTTC	CASRGSGAFQETQYF
NA	TRBV4-1	TRBD1	TRBJ1-2	TGCGCCAGCAGCCAAGCCAGCGGACAGGGGATCCGCTATGGCTACACCTTC	CASSQASGQGIRYGYTF
NA	TRBV6-2/TRBV6-3	NA	TRBJ1-2	TGTGCCAGCAGTTCCACTGTTGAGGACAGCCATGGCTACACCTTC	CASSSTVEDSHGYTF
NA	TRBV7-2	NA	TRBJ1-1	TGTGCCAGCAGCTTAACGGGCACTGAAGCTTTCTTT	CASSLTGTEAFF
NA	TRBV19	TRBD2	TRBJ2-1	TGTGCCAGTCTCGGGACTAGCGGGGGGGACTACAATGAGCAGTTCTTC	CASLGTSGGDYNEQFF
NA	TRBV19	NA	TRBJ1-2	TGTGCCAGTAGTATAATCCCAGGGTTGGACTATGGCTACACCTTC	CASSIIPGLDYGYTF